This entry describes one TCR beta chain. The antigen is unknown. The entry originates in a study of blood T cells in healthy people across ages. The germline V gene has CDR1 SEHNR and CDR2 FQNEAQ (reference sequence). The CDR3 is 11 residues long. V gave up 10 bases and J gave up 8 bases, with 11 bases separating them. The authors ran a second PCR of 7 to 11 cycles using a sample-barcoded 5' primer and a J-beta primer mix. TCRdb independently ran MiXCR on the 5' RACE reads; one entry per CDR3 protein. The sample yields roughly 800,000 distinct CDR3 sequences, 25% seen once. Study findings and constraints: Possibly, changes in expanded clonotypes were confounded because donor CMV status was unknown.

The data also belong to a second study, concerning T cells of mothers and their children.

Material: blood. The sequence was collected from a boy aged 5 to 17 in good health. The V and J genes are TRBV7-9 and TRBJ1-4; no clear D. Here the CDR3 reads CATERGEKLFF. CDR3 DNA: TGTGCCACCGAACGGGGAGAAAAACTGTTTTTT.